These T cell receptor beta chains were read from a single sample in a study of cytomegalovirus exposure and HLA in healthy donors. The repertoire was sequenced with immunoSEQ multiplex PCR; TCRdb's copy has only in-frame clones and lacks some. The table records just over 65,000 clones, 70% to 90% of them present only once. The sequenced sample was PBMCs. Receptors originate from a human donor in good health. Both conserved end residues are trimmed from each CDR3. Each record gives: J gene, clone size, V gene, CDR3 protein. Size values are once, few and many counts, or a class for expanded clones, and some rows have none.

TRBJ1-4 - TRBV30 AWSPLTRGEKLF
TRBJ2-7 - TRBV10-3 AISEGTVSYEQY
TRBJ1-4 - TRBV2 ASSRGGEGNEKLF
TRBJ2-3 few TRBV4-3 ASSPRTRAGTQY
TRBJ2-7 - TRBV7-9 ASTRDSEYEQY
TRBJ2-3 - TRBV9 ASSVLAGESTDTQY
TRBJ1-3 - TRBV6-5 ASSDRGGNTIY
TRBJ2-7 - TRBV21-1 ASSTGPGLGSNYEQY
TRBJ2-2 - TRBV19 ASSIVTGVGTGELF
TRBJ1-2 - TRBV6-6 ASSPRSLANYGYT
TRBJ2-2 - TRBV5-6 ASSPDRQGANTGELF
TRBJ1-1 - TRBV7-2 ASSLELGSMNTEAF
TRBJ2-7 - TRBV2 ASRYGQEGYEQY
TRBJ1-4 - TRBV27 ASSLPDRGGNDRATNEKLF
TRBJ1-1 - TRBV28 ASRPQGDYTEAF
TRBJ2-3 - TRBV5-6 ASSFLTGTDTQY
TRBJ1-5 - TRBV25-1 ASSSTDRGHQPQH
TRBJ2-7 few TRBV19 ASSHSARAYEQY
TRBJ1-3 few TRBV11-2 ASSPDRGTFGNTIY
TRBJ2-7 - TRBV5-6 ASSFSPSGYEQY
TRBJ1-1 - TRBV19 ASSQQGYGNTEAF
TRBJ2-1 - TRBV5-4 ASSLPTGVRDEQF
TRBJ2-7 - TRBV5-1 ASSSGLAEEQY
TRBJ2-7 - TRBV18 ASSPRLAGGRNEQY
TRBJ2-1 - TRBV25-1 ASSGVRVHEQF